This paragraph covers one T cell receptor beta chain sequence. This clone turned up a few times. Its recognized antigen is unknown. Base qualities are not provided; no much larger clone lies one nucleotide away. The sample originates from a study of blood T cell repertoires in COVID-19 (dated by TCRdb to the early 2020s). For the wider study: Samples from collaborators originated in the United States, Italy and Spain and spanned both the acute and convalescent phases of COVID-19. The prospective study material was composed of cDNA or gDNA derived from T cells, B-cell-depleted T cells, or PBMCs. The dataset comprised deeply sampled blood TCRbeta repertoires from subjects exposed to, actively infected with, or recovered from COVID-19. The repertoires were released in a freely available public database intended as a resource for research on the immune response to SARS-CoV-2. The samples were drawn from two sources: the first 160 participants of the ongoing ImmuneRACE study, and 1,000 to 1,500 subjects contributed by 6 global collaborators. A de-identified subject ID, COVID-19 status, age in years and sex were almost always included in the sample metadata. Where available, HLA class I and class II types were taken from metadata supplied by the sample provider and were not determined by assay-based typing.

Overall results and qualifications from the work: The quantity of clinical and demographic metadata differed by source and by participant and was supplied without curation.

The immunoSEQ Assay, a bias-controlled multiplex PCR, was used to amplify TCRbeta CDR3 regions from genomic DNA. Concerning the study's data processing: The number of nucleated cells in each sample was estimated from the amplification of reference gene primers within the assay. To quantify the absolute abundance of each unique TCRbeta CDR3 rearrangement, sequence reads were collapsed and filtered. For each sample, productive Simpson clonality was calculated by taking the square root of Simpson's diversity index across productive rearrangements. The clones in this table, taken by TCRdb from immuneACCESS, are in-frame only. Not every clone is retained; where verified, under half of the shortfall comes from an unresolved V gene, and the cause of the rest is unknown. That table furnishes V, J and clone size, whereas the DNA furnished D and trimming. The sample records some 380,000 clones, approximately 91% of which are singletons. Jointly, the top ten make up roughly 2% of the sample.

Enrolling through a virtual design, the prospective study's participants ranged in age from roughly 18 to 95 years and lived across about two dozen United States geographic areas. In the prospective study, participants were assigned to cohorts based on the clinical history participants reported in a screening survey and a study questionnaire. Each participant in the prospective study had whole blood, serum and a nasopharyngeal or oropharyngeal swab collected by mobile phlebotomists. Over a roughly 2-month period, participants in the prospective study had the option of providing additional blood draws and questionnaires. Prospective study blood samples were shipped either frozen or at room temperature before DNA extraction. The clonotype comes from a woman aged 40 to 50 with acute COVID-19. Sequencing was carried out using PBMCs or T cells enriched from blood (not recorded which).

The CDR3 sequence is CASSYSGGLVYNEQFF. The DNA is as follows: TGTGCCAGCAGCTATAGCGGGGGGCTGGTCTACAATGAGCAGTTCTTC. The chain was built from TRBV7-8 and TRBJ2-1; 10 nucleotides in the junction match TRBD2. The germline V gene encodes CDR1 SGHVS and CDR2 FQNEAQ. V has 4 bases trimmed and J has 3 bases trimmed; junction bases matching no gene number 6. The CDR3, cysteine through phenylalanine, is 16 amino acids long. Of all the DNA, just the CDR3 is kept, 48 bases in frame from base 1.